The T cell receptor beta chain under discussion was sequenced for a study of T cell repertoires in cytomegalovirus infection. Study at large: HLA-B-restricted CMV epitopes that are well studied were used alongside recently identified HLA-C-restricted ones.

TCRdb reprocessed the reads via MiXCR and lists one record per CDR3 protein. The data show some 350,000 distinct CDR3 sequences, roughly a third seen once. Whole-study findings and limits: Frequencies of public TCR beta families were cumulated, and this identified carriers of CMV plus the relevant HLA.

There are 11 residues in the CDR3. Per germline, CDR1 SGHTA and CDR2 FQGNSA. Trimming took off 5 bases at V and 5 bases at J, with 6 bases between the two ends. This clonotype was counted ten times or more. What it recognizes is unknown. The input for sequencing was cultured PBMCs, taken from culture after CMV antigen stimulation. The chain employs TRBV7-2 and TRBJ1-2, with no clear D. The source is a human donor in good health (CMV status not recorded). Some clones in this sample may be carry-over from other donors' samples. The CDR3 coding sequence is TGTGCCAGCAGCCTCAATTATGGCTACACCTTC. This gives the protein CASSLNYGYTF.